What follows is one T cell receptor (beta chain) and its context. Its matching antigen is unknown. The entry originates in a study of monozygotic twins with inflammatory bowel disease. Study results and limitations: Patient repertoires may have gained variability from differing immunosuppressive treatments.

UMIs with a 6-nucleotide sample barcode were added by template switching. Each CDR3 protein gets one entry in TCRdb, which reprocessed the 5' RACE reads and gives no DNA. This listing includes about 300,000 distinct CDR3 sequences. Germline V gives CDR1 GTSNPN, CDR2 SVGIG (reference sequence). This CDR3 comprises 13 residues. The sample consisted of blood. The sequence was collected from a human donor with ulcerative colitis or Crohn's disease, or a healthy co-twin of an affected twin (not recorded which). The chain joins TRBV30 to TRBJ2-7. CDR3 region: CAWRGQVFYEQYF.